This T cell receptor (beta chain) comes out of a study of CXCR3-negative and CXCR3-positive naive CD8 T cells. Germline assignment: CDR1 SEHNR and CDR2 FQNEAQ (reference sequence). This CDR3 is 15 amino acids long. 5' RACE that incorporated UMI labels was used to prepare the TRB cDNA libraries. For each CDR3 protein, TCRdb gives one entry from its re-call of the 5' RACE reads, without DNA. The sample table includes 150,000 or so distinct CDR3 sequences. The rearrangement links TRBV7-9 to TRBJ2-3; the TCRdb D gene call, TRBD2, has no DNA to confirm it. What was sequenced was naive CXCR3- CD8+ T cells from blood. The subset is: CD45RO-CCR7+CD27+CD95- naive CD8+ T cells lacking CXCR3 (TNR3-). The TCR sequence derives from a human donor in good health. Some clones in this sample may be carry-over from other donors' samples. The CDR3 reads CASSSTGEFTDTQYF.